This is a list of T cell receptor beta chains from one sample in a study of early T cells in non-severe SARS-CoV-2 infection. TCRdb reprocessed the 5' RACE reads via MiXCR and lists one record per CDR3 protein. The sample records approximately 31,000 distinct CDR3 sequences, 5.7% being singletons. Sequencing input: whole blood. The receptors shown here come from an adult who was a healthcare worker with PCR-confirmed SARS-CoV-2 infection or an uninfected control (not recorded which). CDR3s include the opening cysteine and the closing phenylalanine or tryptophan. A D gene is named only where the DNA matches it firmly. Clone size is shown for a subset of rows, as once, few, many or a class of expanded clone.

many,TRBV6-1,NA,TRBJ1-5,CASSRPSEWDQPQHF,TGTGCCAGCAGCCGACCCTCTGAATGGGATCAGCCCCAGCATTTT
few,TRBV7-9,NA,TRBJ2-1,CASSPSFASPRSDEQFF,TGTGCCAGCAGCCCCTCCTTCGCGTCCCCAAGGTCCGATGAGCAGTTCTTC
many,TRBV12-3/TRBV12-4,TRBD1,TRBJ2-3,CASSFGTAGADTQYF,TGTGCCAGCAGTTTTGGGACAGCCGGGGCAGATACGCAGTATTTT
NA,TRBV12-3/TRBV12-4,TRBD2,TRBJ2-3,CASSFILTSRSSTDTQYF,TGTGCCAGCAGTTTCATCCTGACTAGCAGGAGTTCCACAGATACGCAGTATTTT
NA,TRBV6-6,NA,TRBJ2-3,CASTDRSFSTDTQYF,TGTGCCAGCACCGATCGGAGCTTCAGCACAGATACGCAGTATTTT
NA,TRBV4-1,NA,TRBJ1-1,CASSQTNSRNRRNTEAFF,TGCGCCAGCAGCCAAACAAATTCGCGGAACAGGAGAAACACTGAAGCTTTCTTT
many,TRBV20-1,NA,TRBJ2-4,CSARGPNLAKNIQYF,TGCAGTGCTAGAGGACCCAATTTAGCCAAAAACATTCAGTACTTC
NA,TRBV24-1,NA,TRBJ1-2,CATSMPGNNYGYTF,TGCGCCACCAGTATGCCGGGCAATAACTATGGCTACACCTTC
many,TRBV28,NA,TRBJ2-7,CASSLARLSSYEQYF,TGTGCCAGCAGTTTAGCTAGGTTGAGCTCCTACGAGCAGTACTTC
many,TRBV20-1,NA,TRBJ1-1,CSASQGMNTEAFF,TGCAGTGCTAGCCAGGGTATGAACACTGAAGCTTTCTTT
few,TRBV7-3,NA,TRBJ2-5,CASSKIPARGETQYF,TGTGCCAGCAGCAAGATACCCGCGAGGGGAGAGACCCAGTACTTC
many,TRBV19,NA,TRBJ1-2,CASARGYGYTF,TGTGCCAGTGCAAGAGGGTATGGCTACACCTTC
few,TRBV7-9,TRBD2,TRBJ2-1,CASSPYIAGDGYNEQFF,TGTGCCAGCAGCCCGTACATAGCGGGTGACGGGTACAATGAGCAGTTCTTC
few,TRBV19,TRBD1,TRBJ1-5,CASSIGTGGPNSNQPQHF,TGTGCCAGTAGTATAGGGACAGGGGGACCAAATAGCAATCAGCCCCAGCATTTT